A selection of T cell receptor beta chains follows, all from one sample in a study of blood T cell repertoires in COVID-19. Libraries were prepared by immunoSEQ multiplex PCR; TCRdb keeps only in-frame clonotypes and omits some of them. This table holds some 190,000 clones, around three quarters found once. The sample comprised PBMCs or T cells enriched from blood (not recorded which). The receptors were sampled from a woman in her 50s with acute COVID-19. Both conserved end residues are part of each CDR3. The D gene is left open where the match is weak. Only part of the rows carry a size: once, few, many, or a class if the clone is expanded.

D gene: NA
clone size: NA
J gene: TRBJ2-3
V gene: TRBV7-2
CDR3 protein: CASSLAGPIQYF
CDR3 DNA: TGTGCCAGCAGCCTTGCGGGCCCTATCCAGTATTTT

D gene: TRBD1
clone size: NA
J gene: TRBJ1-5
V gene: TRBV28
CDR3 protein: CASSYGTDYQPQHF
CDR3 DNA: TGTGCCAGCAGTTATGGGACAGACTATCAGCCCCAGCATTTT

D gene: NA
clone size: NA
J gene: TRBJ1-5
V gene: TRBV7-3
CDR3 protein: CASSHSAGLYNQPQHF
CDR3 DNA: TGTGCCAGCAGCCATTCTGCAGGGCTCTATAATCAGCCCCAGCATTTT

D gene: TRBD1
clone size: NA
J gene: TRBJ2-5
V gene: TRBV5-1
CDR3 protein: CASQFGQGVETQYF
CDR3 DNA: TGCGCCAGCCAATTCGGACAGGGGGTTGAGACCCAGTACTTC

D gene: NA
clone size: NA
J gene: TRBJ1-3
V gene: TRBV10-3
CDR3 protein: CAISDLTSGNTIYF
CDR3 DNA: TGTGCCATCAGTGATTTGACATCGGGAAACACCATATATTTT

D gene: NA
clone size: NA
J gene: TRBJ2-2
V gene: TRBV11-2
CDR3 protein: CASSLLGPGDPSRTGELFF
CDR3 DNA: TGTGCCAGCAGCTTGCTGGGGCCAGGCGATCCAAGTAGGACCGGGGAGCTGTTTTTT

D gene: TRBD2
clone size: NA
J gene: TRBJ2-1
V gene: TRBV9
CDR3 protein: CASSGLPSGGISSYNEQFF
CDR3 DNA: TGTGCCAGCAGCGGACTCCCAAGCGGGGGGATAAGCTCCTACAATGAGCAGTTCTTC

D gene: NA
clone size: once
J gene: TRBJ1-4
V gene: TRBV7-2
CDR3 protein: CASSPVAANEKLFF
CDR3 DNA: TGTGCCAGCAGCCCTGTCGCGGCTAATGAAAAACTGTTTTTT

D gene: TRBD1
clone size: NA
J gene: TRBJ2-2
V gene: TRBV7-8
CDR3 protein: CASNPRDRNTGELFF
CDR3 DNA: TGTGCCAGCAACCCCCGGGACAGGAACACCGGGGAGCTGTTTTTT

D gene: NA
clone size: few
J gene: TRBJ1-1
V gene: TRBV12-3/TRBV12-4
CDR3 protein: CASSLTPNTEAFF
CDR3 DNA: TGTGCCAGCAGTTTAACACCCAACACTGAAGCTTTCTTT

D gene: NA
clone size: once
J gene: TRBJ1-2
V gene: TRBV19
CDR3 protein: CASINRDGINYGYTF
CDR3 DNA: TGTGCCAGTATTAACAGGGACGGCATCAACTATGGCTACACCTTC

D gene: TRBD1
clone size: NA
J gene: TRBJ2-6
V gene: TRBV7-3
CDR3 protein: CASSRSGGSSGANVLTF
CDR3 DNA: TGTGCCAGCAGCCGCTCAGGGGGATCCTCTGGGGCCAACGTCCTGACTTTC

D gene: TRBD1
clone size: NA
J gene: TRBJ1-6
V gene: TRBV6-1
CDR3 protein: CASSDGWTGLHETLHF
CDR3 DNA: TGTGCCAGCAGTGACGGGTGGACAGGCCTACACGAGACCCTCCACTTT

D gene: NA
clone size: NA
J gene: TRBJ1-1
V gene: TRBV3-1/TRBV3-2
CDR3 protein: CASSQRPGLTTEAFF
CDR3 DNA: TGTGCCAGCAGCCAGAGGCCAGGGTTAACGACTGAAGCTTTCTTT

D gene: NA
clone size: few
J gene: TRBJ1-4
V gene: TRBV5-1
CDR3 protein: CASSAQTNEKLFF
CDR3 DNA: TGCGCCAGCAGTGCACAGACTAATGAAAAACTGTTTTTT

D gene: NA
clone size: NA
J gene: TRBJ2-2
V gene: TRBV10-3
CDR3 protein: CAIRDREYTGELFF
CDR3 DNA: TGTGCCATCAGGGACAGAGAATACACCGGGGAGCTGTTTTTT

D gene: NA
clone size: NA
J gene: TRBJ1-2
V gene: TRBV29-1
CDR3 protein: CSVELSGLTNYGYTF
CDR3 DNA: TGCAGCGTTGAGCTCTCAGGGCTAACTAACTATGGCTACACCTTC

D gene: TRBD2
clone size: NA
J gene: TRBJ2-1
V gene: TRBV6-2/TRBV6-3
CDR3 protein: CASSYDIAGGWTYNEQFF
CDR3 DNA: TGTGCCAGCAGTTACGACATAGCGGGGGGTTGGACCTACAATGAGCAGTTCTTC

D gene: NA
clone size: NA
J gene: TRBJ1-5
V gene: TRBV28
CDR3 protein: CASTQGSGALGAPQHF
CDR3 DNA: TGTGCCAGCACCCAAGGGTCAGGGGCCCTTGGAGCGCCCCAGCATTTT

D gene: NA
clone size: NA
J gene: TRBJ1-1
V gene: TRBV6-5
CDR3 protein: CASSWGPEAFF
CDR3 DNA: TGTGCCAGCAGTTGGGGGCCAGAAGCTTTCTTT

D gene: NA
clone size: NA
J gene: TRBJ1-6
V gene: TRBV18
CDR3 protein: CASSPPEGGNSPLHF
CDR3 DNA: TGTGCCAGCTCACCACCGGAGGGGGGGAATTCACCCCTCCACTTT

D gene: NA
clone size: once
J gene: TRBJ1-5
V gene: TRBV30
CDR3 protein: CAWSAYNSFQPQHF
CDR3 DNA: TGTGCCTGGAGTGCCTATAACAGCTTCCAGCCCCAGCATTTT

D gene: NA
clone size: once
J gene: TRBJ1-3
V gene: TRBV18
CDR3 protein: CGAAGTGNTIYF
CDR3 DNA: TGTGGAGCCGCAGGGACTGGAAACACCATATATTTT

D gene: NA
clone size: NA
J gene: TRBJ2-3
V gene: TRBV6-5
CDR3 protein: CASRSSGGGDTQYF
CDR3 DNA: TGTGCCAGCAGATCCTCCGGGGGAGGCGATACGCAGTATTTT

D gene: TRBD1
clone size: NA
J gene: TRBJ1-4
V gene: TRBV19
CDR3 protein: CASCTGGQSNEKLFF
CDR3 DNA: TGTGCCAGTTGCACTGGGGGACAGAGTAATGAAAAACTGTTTTTT

D gene: TRBD2
clone size: NA
J gene: TRBJ2-2
V gene: TRBV7-9
CDR3 protein: CASSSSGGATGELFF
CDR3 DNA: TGTGCCAGCAGCTCGAGCGGGGGGGCCACCGGGGAGCTGTTTTTT

D gene: NA
clone size: NA
J gene: TRBJ2-6
V gene: TRBV19
CDR3 protein: CASSIRGSGANVLTF
CDR3 DNA: TGTGCCAGTAGTATTCGCGGTTCTGGGGCCAACGTCCTGACTTTC

D gene: TRBD1
clone size: NA
J gene: TRBJ2-3
V gene: TRBV7-2
CDR3 protein: CASSETGGRMQYF
CDR3 DNA: TGTGCCAGCTCCGAAACAGGGGGCCGAATGCAGTATTTT

D gene: NA
clone size: once
J gene: TRBJ1-5
V gene: TRBV28
CDR3 protein: CASSRGWGRDNQPQHF
CDR3 DNA: TGTGCCAGCAGCCGCGGTTGGGGGAGGGACAATCAGCCCCAGCATTTT

D gene: NA
clone size: few
J gene: TRBJ1-4
V gene: TRBV21-1
CDR3 protein: CAPAGWGTGANEKLFF
CDR3 DNA: NA

D gene: NA
clone size: few
J gene: TRBJ1-1
V gene: TRBV5-4
CDR3 protein: CASSWGGRNTEAFF
CDR3 DNA: TGTGCCAGCAGCTGGGGGGGGCGGAACACTGAAGCTTTCTTT

D gene: NA
clone size: NA
J gene: TRBJ1-5
V gene: TRBV18
CDR3 protein: CASSSDTGPRNQPQHF
CDR3 DNA: TGTGCCAGCTCATCGGATACAGGGCCACGCAATCAGCCCCAGCATTTT

D gene: TRBD2
clone size: NA
J gene: TRBJ2-1
V gene: TRBV7-3
CDR3 protein: CASSPSPLAGGNEQFF
CDR3 DNA: TGTGCCAGCAGCCCTAGCCCACTAGCGGGGGGAAATGAGCAGTTCTTC

D gene: TRBD1
clone size: NA
J gene: TRBJ1-2
V gene: TRBV5-6
CDR3 protein: CASSLGQGLLDGYTF
CDR3 DNA: TGTGCCAGCAGCTTGGGACAGGGCCTACTCGATGGCTACACCTTC

D gene: NA
clone size: NA
J gene: TRBJ1-6
V gene: TRBV9
CDR3 protein: CASSVVAGGSPLHF
CDR3 DNA: TGTGCCAGCAGCGTAGTGGCCGGGGGATCACCCCTCCACTTT

D gene: TRBD2
clone size: NA
J gene: TRBJ2-2
V gene: TRBV7-2
CDR3 protein: CASSLESGVRGGELFF
CDR3 DNA: TGTGCCAGCAGCTTAGAGAGCGGGGTTAGAGGCGGGGAGCTGTTTTTT

D gene: TRBD2
clone size: NA
J gene: TRBJ2-3
V gene: TRBV28
CDR3 protein: CASSSGTSLDTQYF
CDR3 DNA: TGTGCCAGCAGTTCCGGGACTAGCCTAGATACGCAGTATTTT

D gene: NA
clone size: NA
J gene: TRBJ1-2
V gene: TRBV19
CDR3 protein: CASTYTQVYGYTF
CDR3 DNA: TGTGCCAGTACCTATACACAGGTCTATGGCTACACCTTC

D gene: NA
clone size: few
J gene: TRBJ1-5
V gene: TRBV18
CDR3 protein: CASSQGRRGYSNQPQHF
CDR3 DNA: TGTGCCAGCTCCCAAGGACGGAGGGGATATAGCAATCAGCCCCAGCATTTT

D gene: TRBD1
clone size: NA
J gene: TRBJ2-6
V gene: TRBV11-2
CDR3 protein: CASSSQGAGANVLTF
CDR3 DNA: TGTGCCAGCAGCTCACAGGGGGCTGGGGCCAACGTCCTGACTTTC

D gene: NA
clone size: few
J gene: TRBJ2-5
V gene: TRBV7-6
CDR3 protein: CASSTMETLETQYF
CDR3 DNA: TGTGCCAGCAGCACAATGGAGACTCTGGAGACCCAGTACTTC

D gene: NA
clone size: NA
J gene: TRBJ1-3
V gene: TRBV7-2
CDR3 protein: CASSLGGSGSGNTIYF
CDR3 DNA: TGTGCCAGCAGCTTAGGCGGGTCAGGCTCTGGAAACACCATATATTTT

D gene: NA
clone size: NA
J gene: TRBJ1-1
V gene: TRBV29-1
CDR3 protein: CSVVSRGTEAFF
CDR3 DNA: TGCAGCGTTGTTTCCAGGGGCACTGAAGCTTTCTTT

D gene: NA
clone size: NA
J gene: TRBJ1-4
V gene: TRBV29-1
CDR3 protein: CSVRSSTTREKLFF
CDR3 DNA: TGCAGCGTGAGATCCTCCACGACACGTGAAAAACTGTTTTTT

D gene: TRBD1
clone size: few
J gene: TRBJ1-6
V gene: TRBV4-2
CDR3 protein: CASSQGPTRDRHILHF
CDR3 DNA: TGTGCCAGCAGCCAAGGGCCCACCCGGGACAGGCATATCCTCCACTTT